One and the same sample provided the 27 T cell receptor beta chains below, sequenced in a study of radiotherapy plus CTLA-4 blockade in lung cancer. Produced via immunoSEQ multiplex PCR; TCRdb's table is partial and in-frame only. This table holds 70,000 to 95,000 clones, over 75% found once. The source was peripheral blood, collected from a patient treated with radiotherapy plus ipilimumab. These receptors were taken from a human donor with non-small cell lung cancer that progressed on radiotherapy plus ipilimumab.

This clone was found a few times. The rearrangement links TRBV4-1 to TRBJ2-3, with D possibly being TRBD1 (6 bases). This CDR3 comprises 15 residues. The germline V gene encodes CDR1 MGHRA and CDR2 YSYEKL. Trimming shortened V by 6 bases and J by 5 bases, and 18 bases separated the two germline ends. The CDR3 here is CASRGFEGVGDTQYF. The CDR3, as DNA: TGCGCCAGCAGAGGTTTCGAGGGGGTAGGAGATACGCAGTATTTT.

The chain combines TRBV28 with TRBJ2-1, with D perhaps matching TRBD2 (5 bases). Germline V lookup: CDR1 MDHEN, CDR2 SYDVKM. The CDR3 sequence is 11 residues long. Between the trimmed V and J ends, which lost 8 bases and 8 bases, there was a span of 10 bases. CDR3 protein: CASLIGDEQFF. DNA for the CDR3: TGTGCCAGCTTAATCGGGGATGAGCAGTTCTTC.

The V and J genes are TRBV7-2 and TRBJ2-1; weak D call: TRBD1 (5 bases). V shed 6 bases and J shed 0 bases, with 12 bases lying between them. CDR1 SGHTA and CDR2 FQGNSA come from the germline V gene. This CDR3 is 15 amino acids long. The CDR3 loop reads CASRIGAASYNEQFF. CDR3 sequence (DNA): TGTGCCAGCAGGATAGGGGCGGCCTCCTACAATGAGCAGTTCTTC.

This chain joins TRBV7-2 and TRBJ2-3; 11 positions match TRBD1. The CDR3 has 17 amino acids. After removal of 4 bases from V and 2 bases from J, the junction contained 8 bases not matched to a gene. Germline CDR1 reads SGHTA; CDR2 reads FQGNSA. DNA of the CDR3: TGTGCCAGCAGCTGGGCCGGGACAGGGGGTTCCACAGATACGCAGTATTTT. Its translation: CASSWAGTGGSTDTQYF.

The chain uses TRBV7-8 and TRBJ1-2; D is unclear. Germline V lookup: CDR1 SGHVS, CDR2 FQNEAQ. V was clipped by 5 bases and J by 0 bases, with 7 bases between them. The length of the CDR3 is 13 residues. CDR3 in amino acids: CASSDNTNYGYTF. As DNA, the CDR3 is TGTGCCAGCAGCGACAATACTAACTATGGCTACACCTTC.

The V and J genes are TRBV2 and TRBJ1-1; D gene uncertain. CDR3 length equals 13 residues. Between the trimmed V and J ends, which lost 3 bases and 0 bases, there was a span of 5 bases. Germline values: CDR1 SNHLY, CDR2 FYNNEI. CDR3 sequence reads: CASSDRVNTEAFF. The CDR3 DNA sequence: TGTGCCAGCAGTGACCGGGTGAACACTGAAGCTTTCTTT.

This sequence joins TRBV7-8 and TRBJ2-5, with TRBD2 identical over 8 bases. Per germline, CDR1 SGHVS and CDR2 FQNEAQ. The CDR3 is 14 amino acids. The V and J ends lost 5 bases and 1 base, in that order; junction bases with no gene match: 3. The chain's CDR3 is CASSRGLAQETQYF. The CDR3 region has the DNA TGTGCCAGCAGCCGCGGACTAGCCCAAGAGACCCAGTACTTC. Combining the CDR3 with reference TRBV7-8 and TRBJ2-5 gives the whole variable domain GAGVSQSPRYKVAKRGQDVALRCDPISGHVSLFWYQQALGQGPEFLTYFQNEAQLDKSGLPSDRFFAERPEGSVSTLKIQRTQQEDSAVYLCASSRGLAQETQYFGPGTRLLVL.

The chain employs TRBV29-1 and TRBJ2-1, with 7 bases identical to TRBD2. Per germline, CDR1 SQVTM and CDR2 ANQGSEA. V trimming: 8 bases; J trimming: 4 bases; junction bases outside the gene matches: 14. This CDR3 region has 15 residues. As DNA, the CDR3 is TGCAGCTCCGCCGTGGGCGGGAGAGGGTACAATGAGCAGTTCTTC. It encodes CSSAVGGRGYNEQFF.

CDR3 amino acids: CASSLAGVVNNEQFF. CDR3 nucleotide sequence: TGTGCCAGCAGCTTAGCGGGAGTAGTAAACAATGAGCAGTTCTTC. V and J are TRBV7-8 and TRBJ2-1, with D possibly being TRBD2 (5 bases). This CDR3 region has 15 residues. The germline V and J ends were trimmed by 0 bases and 5 bases, with 11 bases remaining between them. The germline CDR1 and CDR2 sequences are SGHVS and FQNEAQ.

Only one count was recorded for this clone. V is TRBV18 and J is TRBJ2-7; perhaps D is TRBD1 or TRBD2 (5 bases each). In germline, CDR1 is KGHSH, CDR2 LQKENI. The length of the CDR3 is 14 residues. The V and J ends lost 3 bases and 7 bases respectively, with 16 bases between them. CDR3 sequence (DNA): TGTGCCAGCTCACCCCGACGGGGCGGTTGGGAGCAGTACTTC. Translating it yields CASSPRRGGWEQYF.

The sample holds one count of this clone. Here the CDR3 reads CASSPGTGNNQPQHF. The CDR3, as DNA: TGTGCCAGCAGTCCGGGGACAGGGAACAATCAGCCCCAGCATTTT. The chain combines TRBV27 with TRBJ1-5; 9 bases match TRBD1. The CDR3 extends over 15 amino acids. The trim removed 5 bases at V and 3 bases at J, leaving 5 bases unmatched. Per the germline V gene, CDR1 is MNHEY and CDR2 is SMNVEV (reference sequence).

The chain is built from TRBV19 and TRBJ2-5; 11 bases align to TRBD2. The germline gives CDR1 LNHDA, CDR2 SQIVND (reference sequence). CDR3 length: 15 amino acids. V gave up 2 bases and J gave up 5 bases; unmatched junction bases: 4. The CDR3 loop reads CASSILAGGRETQYF. In nucleotides, the CDR3 is TGTGCCAGTAGTATATTAGCGGGGGGGCGGGAGACCCAGTACTTC.

The chain uses TRBV9 and TRBJ2-1; 8 nucleotides line up with TRBD2. Germline V gene data show CDR1 as SGDLS and CDR2 as YYNGEE. This CDR3 comprises 17 residues. With V trimmed by 5 bases and J by 0 bases, 10 bases remained unmatched. The CDR3 bases are TGTGCCAGCAGTCCCGGGACTAGAATAAGCTCCTACAATGAGCAGTTCTTC. It translates to CASSPGTRISSYNEQFF.

The chain has TRBV7-9 and TRBJ2-6, with TRBD1 matching 10 bases. The V gene end was trimmed by 4 bases and the J gene end by 2 bases; junction bases not matched to a gene: 8. CDR3 size: 18 residues. Germline V gene sequence: CDR1 SEHNR, CDR2 FQNEAQ (reference sequence). The CDR3 reads CASSSGTGVVPGANVLTF. Here the CDR3 DNA reads TGTGCCAGCAGCTCCGGGACAGGGGTAGTCCCTGGGGCCAACGTCCTGACTTTC.

The chain recombines TRBV27 with TRBJ2-5; 7 nucleotides align to TRBD2. The CDR3 totals 16 residues. The J segment lost 5 bases and the V segment lost 5 bases, leaving 14 bases of the junction unmatched. Germline V gene sequence: CDR1 MNHEY, CDR2 SMNVEV (reference sequence). The CDR3 is CASSAKGGERRETQYF. CDR3 bases: TGTGCCAGCAGTGCTAAGGGAGGGGAAAGGAGGGAGACCCAGTACTTC.

The table lists this clone with a count of one. Sequence at one end of the junction differs from germline and may be a read error. The V and J genes are TRBV7-2 and TRBJ2-5; 10 bases agree with TRBD2. Per germline, CDR1 SGHTA and CDR2 FQGNSA. This CDR3 is 14 amino acids long. The CDR3 region is CASSLAGAQETQYF. For the CDR3, the DNA is TGTGCCAGCAGCCTAGCGGGGGCCCAAGAGACCCAGTACTTC.

The V and J genes are TRBV25-1 and TRBJ1-6, with D perhaps matching TRBD1 (5 bases). This CDR3 has 13 amino acids. From germline, CDR1 is MGHDK and CDR2 SYGVNS. The V gene lost 7 bases and the J gene lost 7 bases, with 11 bases spanning the gap. Here the CDR3 reads CASKSRANSPLHF. Here the CDR3 DNA reads TGTGCCAGCAAGTCCAGGGCCAATTCACCCCTCCACTTT.

The chain combines TRBV28 with TRBJ2-7; possible D gene TRBD1, 8 bases. Germline V lookup: CDR1 MDHEN, CDR2 SYDVKM. V dropped 6 bases and J dropped 10 bases, with 25 bases sitting between them. The CDR3 covers 15 residues. CDR3 residues: CASSPGEGQAPRQYF. The CDR3 bases are TGTGCCAGCAGCCCCGGGGAGGGACAGGCTCCTCGTCAGTACTTC.

V gene TRBV19 combines with J gene TRBJ2-1; 7 positions match TRBD2. There are 17 residues in the CDR3. CDR1 and CDR2 from the germline V gene are LNHDA and SQIVND (reference sequence). V shed 1 base, J shed 4 bases, and the junction held 10 bases outside the gene matches. In DNA, the CDR3 is TGTGCCAGTAGTATAGTAGCGGCTAGCGGAAAATACAATGAGCAGTTCTTC. As protein: CASSIVAASGKYNEQFF.

This sequence joins TRBV12-5 and TRBJ2-7; 12 bases line up with TRBD1. The CDR3 consists of 15 residues. V dropped 2 bases and J dropped 4; count of bases not matched to a gene: 3. CDR1 and CDR2 (germline): LGHNT, FRNRAP. CDR3 coding DNA: TGTGCTAGTGGTTTGAGGGACAGGGGGCAATACGAGCAGTACTTC. Amino acids: CASGLRDRGQYEQYF.

The V call is TRBV9, the J call TRBJ1-2, with unresolved D. Deletions cut 0 bases from V and 2 bases from J, with 8 bases between. Per the germline V gene, CDR1 is SGDLS and CDR2 is YYNGEE. The CDR3 is made up of 14 amino acids. The CDR3 protein is CASSVAGSNYGYTF. The CDR3 region has the DNA TGTGCCAGCAGCGTAGCTGGCAGCAACTATGGCTACACCTTC.

The chain is built from TRBV2 and TRBJ2-5, with 15 bases that match TRBD2. The J segment lost 5 bases and the V segment lost 1 base, leaving 2 bases of the junction unmatched. CDR1 SNHLY and CDR2 FYNNEI come from the germline V gene. The length of the CDR3 is 16 residues. The CDR3 nucleotides are TGTGCCAGCAGTGAAGTGGGACTAGCGGGAGGTGAGACCCAGTACTTC. This gives the protein CASSEVGLAGGETQYF.

This rearrangement joins TRBV19 to TRBJ1-1; 9 bases agree with TRBD1. CDR3 length: 15 residues. Germline V CDR1 and CDR2: LNHDA, SQIVND (reference sequence). The V segment lost 5 bases and the J segment 1 base; nucleotides outside the gene matches: 5. CDR3 in amino acids: CASSPTGGPNTEAFF. The CDR3 DNA reads TGTGCCAGTAGTCCAACAGGGGGCCCGAACACTGAAGCTTTCTTT.

This chain uses TRBV30 with TRBJ2-7; TRBD2 matches 7 bases. CDR1 is GTSNPN and CDR2 is SVGIG in the germline V gene (reference sequence). The CDR3 runs 14 residues. V shed 2 bases and J 7 bases; nucleotides not matched to a gene: 11. This CDR3 is CAWSRDYRLGEQYF. The CDR3 nucleotides are TGTGCCTGGAGTAGGGACTACCGACTGGGGGAGCAGTACTTC.

The chain is built from TRBV2 and TRBJ1-2; D remains unclear. The CDR3 loop spans 15 amino acids. The V end was cut by 6 bases, the J end by 2 bases, with 16 bases between. Germline loops: CDR1 SNHLY, CDR2 FYNNEI. Here the CDR3 reads CASSLLPDKNYGYTF. DNA of the CDR3: TGTGCCAGCAGCTTGTTACCCGACAAGAACTATGGCTACACCTTC.

This clone was seen only once. J is TRBJ1-6 and V is TRBV7-2; D may be TRBD1 (5 bases). Between the trimmed V and J ends, which lost 5 bases and 1 base, there was a span of 9 bases. This CDR3 is 15 amino acids long. From germline, CDR1 is SGHTA and CDR2 FQGNSA. CDR3 sequence (DNA): TGTGCCAGCAGCGGGGGGGGGTCCTATAATTCACCCCTCCACTTT. Protein sequence: CASSGGGSYNSPLHF.

CDR3 amino acids: CASSSFGETANQPQHF. In DNA form, the CDR3 reads TGTGCCAGTAGTTCCTTCGGGGAGACGGCCAATCAGCCCCAGCATTTT. V and J are TRBV19 and TRBJ1-5; no clear D. The ends were cut back, 5 bases at V and 3 bases at J, with 17 bases in the middle. The CDR3 runs to 16 residues. Germline V gene sequence: CDR1 LNHDA, CDR2 SQIVND (reference sequence).